Below, 19 T cell receptor beta chains from the same sample are listed, as sequenced in a study of OX40 agonist ivuxolimab in advanced cancers. The protocol used for the library was the immunoSEQ multiplex PCR assay. TCRdb took over this immuneACCESS table, retaining in-frame rearrangements with V and J assigned. Such tables are incomplete; in checked studies, under half of the missing clones stem from an unresolved V gene, and the remainder is unexplained. This sample comprises approximately 46,000 clones, roughly four fifths of them detected only once. Over 2% of the sample comes from the top ten. The starting material was CD4+ or CD8+ T cells sorted from blood, obtained in a trial of the OX40 agonist ivuxolimab. Source of these receptors: an adult with an advanced solid tumor such as melanoma, head and neck, liver or kidney cancer.

The J gene is TRBJ1-4, the V gene TRBV13; possibly TRBD1 for D (6 bases). Trimming cost V 8 bases and J 0 bases, with 13 bases left between them. CDR3 size: 15 residues. From germline, CDR1 is PRHDT and CDR2 FYEKMQ (reference sequence). The chain's CDR3 is CASSLQGTTNEKLFF. The CDR3 nucleotides read TGTGCCAGCTCTCTCCAGGGGACAACTAATGAAAAACTGTTTTTT.

The chain joins TRBV6-6 to TRBJ1-2; D gene uncertain. CDR1 is MNHNY, CDR2 SVGAGI, per germline (reference sequence). Trimming shortened V by 2 bases and J by 8 bases, and 12 bases separated the two germline ends. This CDR3 contains 13 residues. Written as DNA, the CDR3 is TGTGCCAGCAGTTACCCTTCTGGGCGAGGCTACACCTTC. This gives the protein CASSYPSGRGYTF.

The chain recombines TRBV6-6 with TRBJ1-1; unclear D gene. This CDR3 is built from 13 residues. V gave up 0 bases and J gave up 4 bases, with 6 bases separating them. Germline assignment: CDR1 MNHNY and CDR2 SVGAGI (reference sequence). CDR3 sequence (DNA): TGTGCCAGCAGTTACTCGGAGGTCACTGAAGCTTTCTTT. It translates to CASSYSEVTEAFF.

The chain is built from TRBV11-3 and TRBJ2-1, with 9 bases fitting TRBD2. J was trimmed by 9 bases and V by 0 bases; bases with no gene match: 0. The CDR3 extends over 13 amino acids. Germline lookup yields CDR1 SGHNT and CDR2 YENEEA. CDR3 amino acids: CASSLEGLAEQFF. CDR3 bases: TGTGCCAGCAGCTTAGAGGGACTAGCTGAGCAGTTCTTC. The complete variable domain, with remaining parts taken from reference TRBV11-3 and TRBJ2-1, reads EAGVVQSPRYKIIEKKQPVAFWCNPISGHNTLYWYLQNLGQGPELLIRYENEEAVDDSQLPKDRFSAERLKGVDSTLKIQPAELGDSAVYLCASSLEGLAEQFFGPGTRLTVL.

This chain uses TRBV5-1 with TRBJ2-2; D remains unclear. Germline assignment: CDR1 SGHRS and CDR2 YFSETQ. V was cut by 0 bases and J by 8 bases, with 20 bases left in between. The CDR3 has 17 amino acids. CDR3 amino acids: CASSLVIGESYAGELFF. CDR3 bases: TGCGCCAGCAGCTTGGTAATCGGCGAGAGTTATGCGGGGGAGCTGTTTTTT.

The genes are TRBV11-2 and TRBJ2-3, with D unresolved. The CDR3 consists of 14 residues. Trimming left V 2 bases short and J 2 bases short, with 8 bases between. CDR1 and CDR2 (germline): SGHAT, FQNNGV. CDR3 in amino acids: CASSLRRHTDTQYF. The CDR3 region has the DNA TGTGCCAGCAGCTTACGGCGCCACACAGATACGCAGTATTTT. The full variable domain, with the rest looked up from reference TRBV11-2 and TRBJ2-3, is EAGVAQSPRYKIIEKRQSVAFWCNPISGHATLYWYQQILGQGPKLLIQFQNNGVVDDSQLPKDRFSAERLKGVDSTLKIQPAKLEDSAVYLCASSLRRHTDTQYFGPGTRLTVL.

This clone occurred once. In DNA form, the CDR3 reads TGTGCCAGCAGTTTAAAAGGACAGTTAGAGACCCAGTACTTC. Encoded protein: CASSLKGQLETQYF. The chain employs TRBV28 and TRBJ2-5; D is possibly TRBD1 (6 bases). This CDR3 spans 14 amino acids. Germline V lookup: CDR1 MDHEN, CDR2 SYDVKM. Trimming pared 2 bases from V and 4 bases from J, leaving 11 bases between.

The chain recombines TRBV5-4 with TRBJ2-2, with 8 bases identical to TRBD1. V gave up 5 bases and J gave up 5 bases; unmatched junction bases: 2. Germline CDR1 reads SGHNT; CDR2 reads YYREEE (reference sequence). The CDR3 is made up of 13 amino acids. The CDR3 nucleotides read TGTGCCAGCAGTCGGGACAGGACCGGGGAGCTGTTTTTT. Translation: CASSRDRTGELFF.

The rearrangement joins TRBV11-2 to TRBJ2-7, with no clear D. V was cut by 0 bases and J by 2 bases, with 8 bases left in between. This CDR3 has 14 amino acids. Germline CDR1 reads SGHAT; CDR2 reads FQNNGV. CDR3 in amino acids: CASSLERLAYEQYF. In DNA, the CDR3 is TGTGCCAGCAGCTTAGAACGACTCGCCTACGAGCAGTACTTC. The full variable domain, its missing parts supplied by reference TRBV11-2 and TRBJ2-7, is EAGVAQSPRYKIIEKRQSVAFWCNPISGHATLYWYQQILGQGPKLLIQFQNNGVVDDSQLPKDRFSAERLKGVDSTLKIQPAKLEDSAVYLCASSLERLAYEQYFGPGTRLTVT.

The chain links TRBV6-6 to TRBJ2-6, with D possibly called TRBD1 or TRBD2 (5 bases each). This CDR3 contains 15 residues. Looked up from germline, CDR1 is MNHNY and CDR2 is SVGAGI (reference sequence). With 5 bases removed from V and 2 bases from J, the gap between germline ends came to 10 bases. This chain's CDR3 is CASSGGFAGANVLTF. CDR3 DNA sequence: TGTGCCAGCAGTGGGGGTTTCGCTGGGGCCAACGTCCTGACTTTC.

V is TRBV10-3 and J is TRBJ2-2; the match to TRBD2 covers 12 bases. The germline V gene encodes CDR1 ENHRY and CDR2 SYGVKD. V gave up 0 bases and J gave up 4 bases; unmatched junction bases: 3. The CDR3 length is 17 residues. CDR3 sequence (DNA): TGTGCCATCAGTGAGTCTAGACTAGCGGGAGCCACCGGGGAGCTGTTTTTT. Its protein product is CAISESRLAGATGELFF.

This clone is a singleton in its sample. This chain connects TRBV5-1 to TRBJ2-7; perhaps TRBD2 as D (5 bases). Trimming took off 1 base at V and 7 bases at J, with 15 bases between the two ends. The CDR3 length is 14 residues. Germline-derived CDR1 and CDR2 are SGHRS and YFSETQ. The CDR3 DNA reads TGCGCCAGCAGCTTGTACTGGGAAGGAGGAGAGCAGTACTTC. Amino acid sequence: CASSLYWEGGEQYF. Full variable domain (remainder filled in from reference TRBV5-1 and TRBJ2-7): KAGVTQTPRYLIKTRGQQVTLSCSPISGHRSVSWYQQTPGQGLQFLFEYFSETQRNKGNFPGRFSGRQFSNSRSEMNVSTLELGDSALYLCASSLYWEGGEQYFGPGTRLTVT.

V usage is TRBV12-5 and J usage is TRBJ2-7; D may be TRBD1 (6 bases). V lost 5 bases and J lost 1, with 15 bases in between. The CDR3 has 15 residues. From germline, CDR1 is LGHNT and CDR2 FRNRAP. As DNA, the CDR3 is TGTGCTAGTGGTGTAGGACAGACCTTGTCCTACGAGCAGTACTTC. This sequence encodes CASGVGQTLSYEQYF.

The chain has TRBV5-1 and TRBJ2-7; D might be TRBD1 or TRBD2, each matching 5 bases. CDR3 length: 13 residues. Trimming left V 1 base short and J 6 bases short, with 11 bases between. Germline V gene data show CDR1 as SGHRS and CDR2 as YFSETQ. CDR3 protein: CASSLQLRGEQYF. The CDR3, as DNA: TGCGCCAGCAGCTTGCAACTGAGGGGCGAGCAGTACTTC.

V gene TRBV5-8 combines with J gene TRBJ2-1; perhaps TRBD2 as D (5 bases). Germline loops: CDR1 SGHTS, CDR2 YDEGEE. V lost 7 bases and J lost 7, with 9 bases in between. The CDR3 has 11 amino acids. CDR3 sequence (DNA): TGTGCCAGCCTACTAGTTAATGAGCAGTTCTTC. The encoded protein is CASLLVNEQFF. Supplemented by reference TRBV5-8 and TRBJ2-1, the full variable domain reads EAGVTQSPTHLIKTRGQQATLRCSPISGHTSVYWYQQALGLGLQFLLWYDEGEERNRGNFPPRFSGRQFPNYSSELNVNALELEDSALYLCASLLVNEQFFGPGTRLTVL.

The genes are TRBV7-6 and TRBJ2-1; perhaps TRBD2 as D (7 bases). CDR3 length equals 17 residues. V was pared by 5 bases and J by 0 bases, with 17 bases between. In germline, CDR1 is SGHVS, CDR2 FNYEAQ. For the CDR3, the DNA is TGTGCCAGCAGCCCGAGGGGGAGGGGGAGCTCCTACAATGAGCAGTTCTTC. Protein sequence: CASSPRGRGSSYNEQFF.

V gene TRBV5-6 combines with J gene TRBJ2-3; TRBD2 agrees at 8 bases. Germline CDR1 and CDR2: SGHDT and YYEEEE. The V segment lost 4 bases and the J segment 2 bases; nucleotides outside the gene matches: 9. The CDR3 has 16 residues. CDR3 DNA sequence: TGTGCCAGCAGCCGCCAAGGACTAGCCCTCACAGATACGCAGTATTTT. Its translation: CASSRQGLALTDTQYF.

This chain joins TRBV2 and TRBJ1-2; D is uncertain. Germline V gene lookup returns CDR1 SNHLY and CDR2 FYNNEI. Trimming left V 3 bases short and J 4 bases short, with 12 bases between. The CDR3 contains 14 residues. The CDR3 protein is CASSDKGSGYGYTF. CDR3 coding DNA: TGTGCCAGCAGTGATAAAGGGAGCGGCTATGGCTACACCTTC.

This sequence joins TRBV11-2 and TRBJ2-3; 9 bases align to TRBD2. This CDR3 has 16 residues. Germline CDR1 reads SGHAT; CDR2 reads FQNNGV. V lost 1 base and J lost 8; bases outside the gene matches: 10. The CDR3 loop is CASSLVASGNSGTQYF. The CDR3 bases are TGTGCCAGCAGCTTAGTTGCTAGCGGGAATAGTGGTACGCAGTATTTT. The variable domain in full, with the rest retrieved from reference TRBV11-2 and TRBJ2-3, is EAGVAQSPRYKIIEKRQSVAFWCNPISGHATLYWYQQILGQGPKLLIQFQNNGVVDDSQLPKDRFSAERLKGVDSTLKIQPAKLEDSAVYLCASSLVASGNSGTQYFGPGTRLTVL.